This TCR beta chain was documented in a study of shared clonotypes between healthy human individuals. General study findings and limits: A reduction in generation probabilities was seen for non-shared clonotypes relative to those shared by all four donors.

Concerning this clone itself: Its antigen is not identified.

Positively selected for CCR7, the CD45RO-negative cells used as naive CD8 cells excluded terminally differentiated effector memory CD45RA+ cells. Every donor, a Caucasian adult, lived in Nashville, Tennessee. Across several immunoSEQ plates, the genomic DNA of each subset was split evenly. Authors' data handling: Filtering differed, since immunoSEQ gave only junction sequences and no quality scores. The method was immunoSEQ multiplex PCR; TCRdb's version includes in-frame clones alone and lacks a portion of them. V and J calls and clone size follow that table, whereas D and trimming were derived from the DNA. The table shows about 680,000 clones, with around 90% occurring only once. The CDR3 covers 14 residues. Germline loops: CDR1 MNHEY, CDR2 SVGAGI. Trimming left V 2 bases short and J 4 bases short, with 11 bases between.

The origin of this receptor is a man aged 25-45 years in good health. V and J are TRBV6-5 and TRBJ1-1; D is undetermined. The sample was naive CD8+ T cells sorted from blood. The CDR3 here is CASSYRTRGTEAFF. DNA for the CDR3: TGTGCCAGCAGTTACCGGACCCGGGGCACTGAAGCTTTCTTT.